The 10 T cell receptor beta chains below all came from one sample that was sequenced in a study of breast tumors, draining lymph nodes, adjacent tissues. Axillary draining lymph nodes of breast cancer patients supplied the node samples. TCRdb re-called the multiplex PCR reads with MiXCR, one entry per CDR3 protein. The sample carries fewer than 200,000 distinct CDR3 sequences, around a third recorded once. Sequenced material: axillary lymph node tissue. These TCRs come from a female donor with breast cancer. Some clones in this sample may be carry-over from other donors' samples.

Turning to this clonotype: Because the CDR3's place on the DNA is in doubt, the DNA is left out and the CDR3 is given as listed by TCRdb. The chain is built from TRBV5-1 and TRBJ2-5; the table's D call TRBD1 went unverified against the DNA. CDR1 and CDR2 (germline): SGHRS, YFSETQ. The CDR3 has 24 residues if both end residues are counted. CDR3 region: CASSLTTGVTEAFFGLIFQETQYF.

J is TRBJ2-5 and V is TRBV12-3 or TRBV12-4; D not resolved. V lost 4 bases and J lost 3, with 6 bases in between. CDR3 size: 12 residues. Written as DNA, the CDR3 is TGTGCCAGCAGTTATATCAAAGAGACCCAGTACTTC. Translation: CASSYIKETQYF.

The sample holds many counts of this clonotype. This chain uses TRBV10-3 with TRBJ2-1; TRBD1 agrees at 10 bases. The CDR3 is 15 amino acids. Trimming cost V 6 bases and J 9 bases; bases outside gene matches: 11. Germline V CDR1 and CDR2: ENHRY, SYGVKD. This CDR3 reads CAISVGTGAGTEQFF. The CDR3, as DNA: TGTGCCATCAGCGTAGGGACAGGGGCTGGCACTGAGCAGTTCTTC.

This clonotype was seen ten or more times. V usage is TRBV19 and J usage is TRBJ2-5; D unclear. V was cut by 6 bases and J by 4 bases, with 18 bases left in between. The V gene's germline CDR1 is LNHDA and CDR2 SQIVND (reference sequence). The CDR3 totals 15 residues. In nucleotides, the CDR3 is TGTGCCAGTAGCCAAATGGCTATGTTGGTAGAGACCCAGTACTTC. This sequence encodes CASSQMAMLVETQYF.

This clonotype came up a few times. The J gene is TRBJ2-1, the V gene TRBV11-2; D might be TRBD2 (5 bases). Trimming left V 1 base short and J 0 bases short, with 16 bases between. This CDR3 has 18 residues. CDR1 and CDR2 from the germline V gene are SGHAT and FQNNGV. The CDR3 reads CASSLAGPGYSSYNEQFF. The CDR3 nucleotides are TGTGCCAGCAGCTTAGCAGGTCCGGGGTATAGCTCCTACAATGAGCAGTTCTTC.

The table lists this clonotype with many counts. The J gene is TRBJ1-2, the V gene TRBV6-5, with 7 bases identical to TRBD1. V trimming: 6 bases; J trimming: 7 bases; junction bases outside the gene matches: 8. CDR3 length: 13 residues. Germline V lookup: CDR1 MNHEY, CDR2 SVGAGI. The CDR3, as DNA: TGTGCCAGCAGCCCCGACAGGGATTTTGGCTACACCTTC. Translating gives CASSPDRDFGYTF.

This clonotype came up a few times. The chain joins TRBV6-2 or TRBV6-3 to TRBJ2-1; possibly TRBD2 for D (6 bases). Looked up from germline, CDR1 is MNHEY and CDR2 is SVGEGT. This CDR3 contains 14 residues. V lost 7 bases to trimming and J lost 3 bases, with 13 bases between them. As DNA, the CDR3 is TGTGCCAGCATTCGGGACTCACTCTACAATGAGCAGTTCTTC. The encoded protein is CASIRDSLYNEQFF.

There are many counts of this clonotype. V is TRBV5-1 and J is TRBJ1-4; D call uncertain. The V gene lost 2 bases and the J gene lost 8 bases, with 19 bases spanning the gap. From germline, CDR1 is SGHRS and CDR2 YFSETQ. This CDR3 is 16 amino acids long. The CDR3 nucleotides read TGCGCCAGCAGCTTAGCCGGGCGGGAGGGAGGCGAAAAACTGTTTTTT. Amino acids: CASSLAGREGGEKLFF.

This clonotype showed up many times. The CDR3 DNA reads TGTGCCATGATGGGGGGGGCCTACAATGAGCAGTTCTTC. Its protein is CAMMGGAYNEQFF. The rearrangement uses TRBV2 and TRBJ2-1; 7 nucleotides agree with TRBD2. This CDR3 is 13 amino acids long. V was clipped by 10 bases and J by 2 bases; unmatched bases: 5. The germline CDR1 and CDR2 sequences are SNHLY and FYNNEI.

This clonotype showed up many times. This chain uses TRBV5-6 with TRBJ2-2; D ambiguous. Germline-derived CDR1 and CDR2 are SGHDT and YYEEEE. Trimming removed 2 bases from V and 6 bases from J, with 11 bases in between. The CDR3 spans 14 residues. DNA for the CDR3: TGTGCCAGCAGCTTCGTAGAAAACCCCGGGGAGCTGTTTTTT. Its translation is CASSFVENPGELFF.